This note documents a single T cell receptor beta chain sequence. The antigen is undetermined. UMIs that had a 6-nucleotide sample barcode were put in using template switching. Using the 5' RACE reads, TCRdb records one entry per CDR3 protein without DNA. The table counts about 170,000 distinct CDR3 sequences; 2.5% to 3% lies in the top ten. The source of the sample is a study of monozygotic twins with inflammatory bowel disease. Germline V gives CDR1 DFQATT, CDR2 SNEGSKA (reference sequence). CDR3 size: 13 residues. Study-wide points: Repertoire similarity did not differ between concordant and discordant twins, possibly owing to limited power. Healthy co-twins, by inverse Simpson, had higher TCRbeta diversity than their siblings with IBD.

The V and J genes are TRBV20-1 and TRBJ2-7; the D call from TCRdb, TRBD2, cannot be confirmed without DNA. The sample was blood. The source is a human donor with ulcerative colitis or Crohn's disease, or a healthy co-twin of an affected twin (not recorded which). CDR3 in amino acids: CSAQRDGTYEQYF.